The entry below describes one T cell receptor beta chain. Assay: immunoSEQ multiplex PCR; the TCRdb copy retains only in-frame clones and omits some. The top ten clones hold roughly 1.6% of a sample with approximately 23,000 clones, 91% of them seen once. CDR1 is SEHNR, CDR2 FQNEAQ, per germline (reference sequence). V shed 1 base and J shed 6 bases, with 9 bases lying between them. This CDR3 is built from 13 residues. This sample stems from a study of T cell repertoires and Cas9 in healthy adults. Study-wide background: CD4 and CD8 compartments: SpCas9-reactive T cells profiled for potency, cytotoxicity, lineage.

This rearrangement joins TRBV7-9 to TRBJ1-2; the D gene is possibly TRBD1 (5 bases). Sequencing was carried out using CD4+ effector T cells (CD127+, CD25-, CD137-, CD154-) from PBMCs; culture status not recorded. The TCR was taken from a human donor in good health. In DNA, the CDR3 is TGTGCCAGCAGCTTAGGCAGGGACCATGGCTACACCTTC. Translated: CASSLGRDHGYTF.